This T cell receptor beta chain derives from a study of T cell responses to AZD1222 COVID-19 vaccine. Clones were read by immunoSEQ multiplex PCR, and TCRdb kept only the in-frame ones, dropping some. The table lists about 110,000 clones, around 94% of them singletons. Per the germline V gene, CDR1 is LGHDT and CDR2 is YNNKEL (reference sequence). V shed 3 bases and J 6 bases; nucleotides not matched to a gene: 11. This CDR3 comprises 16 residues. This sample comprised peripheral blood, obtained on day 0 of AZD1222 vaccination. V and J are TRBV3-1 (or the pseudogene TRBV3-2) and TRBJ2-1; TRBD2 aligns across 7 bases. This receptor was taken from an adult in good health. The CDR3 spells CASSQTAGSRANEQFF. The CDR3 bases are TGTGCCAGCAGCCAGACAGCGGGGAGTCGGGCCAATGAGCAGTTCTTC.